There are a few counts of the clone carrying this TCR beta chain. The sample is drawn from a study of T-cell reconstitution after alpha-beta-depleted transplantation in children. The CDR3 extends over 12 amino acids. Germline V gene data show CDR1 as DFQATT and CDR2 as SNEGSKA (reference sequence). V shed 5 bases and J 4 bases; nucleotides not matched to a gene: 4. TCRbeta library preparation incorporated unique molecular identifiers. MiXCR, applied by TCRdb to the PCR reads, yields one record per CDR3 protein. The sample lists about 610,000 distinct CDR3 sequences, roughly a tenth occurring once. The chain links TRBV20-1 to TRBJ2-7; 8 bases fit TRBD2. This TCR came from a human donor who donated a stem cell graft to a child with acute myeloid leukemia. Source: PBMCs from the stem cell graft donor, taken from the stem cell graft. CDR3: CSALAGGYEQYF. The CDR3 DNA follows: TGCAGTGCTCTAGCGGGCGGTTACGAGCAGTACTTC.